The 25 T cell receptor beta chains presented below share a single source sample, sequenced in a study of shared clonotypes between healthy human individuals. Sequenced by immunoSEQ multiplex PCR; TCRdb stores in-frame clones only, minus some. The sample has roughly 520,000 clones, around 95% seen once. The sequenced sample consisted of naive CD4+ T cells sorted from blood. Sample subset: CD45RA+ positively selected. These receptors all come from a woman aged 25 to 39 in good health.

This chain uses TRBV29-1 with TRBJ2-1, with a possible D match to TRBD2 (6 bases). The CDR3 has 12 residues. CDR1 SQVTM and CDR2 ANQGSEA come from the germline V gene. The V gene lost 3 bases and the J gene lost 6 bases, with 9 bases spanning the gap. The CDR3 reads CSVDETSNEQFF. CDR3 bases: TGCAGCGTTGATGAGACTAGCAATGAGCAGTTCTTC.

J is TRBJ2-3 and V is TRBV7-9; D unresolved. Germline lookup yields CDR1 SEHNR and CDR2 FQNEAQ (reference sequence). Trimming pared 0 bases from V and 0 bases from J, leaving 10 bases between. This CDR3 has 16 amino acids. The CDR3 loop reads CASSLAGVTSTDTQYF. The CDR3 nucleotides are TGTGCCAGCAGCTTAGCGGGCGTGACTAGCACAGATACGCAGTATTTT.

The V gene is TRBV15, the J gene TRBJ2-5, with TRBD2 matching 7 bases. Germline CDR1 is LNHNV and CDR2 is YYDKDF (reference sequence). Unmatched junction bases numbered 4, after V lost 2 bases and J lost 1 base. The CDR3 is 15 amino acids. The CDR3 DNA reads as TGTGCCACCAGCAGATCTGCGGGAGTCCAAGAGACCCAGTACTTC. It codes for CATSRSAGVQETQYF.

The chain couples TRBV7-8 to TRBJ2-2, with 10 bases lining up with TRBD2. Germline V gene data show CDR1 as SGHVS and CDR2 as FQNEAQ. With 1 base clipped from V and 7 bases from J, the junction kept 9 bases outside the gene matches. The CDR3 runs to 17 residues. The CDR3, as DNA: TGTGCCAGCAGCTTAGTGGGAAGCGGGAGGGCCTTCGGGGAGCTGTTTTTT. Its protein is CASSLVGSGRAFGELFF.

The chain's CDR3 is CASSPKGHYEQYF. The CDR3 DNA reads as TGTGCCAGCTCACCAAAGGGGCACTACGAGCAGTACTTC. The chain uses TRBV18 and TRBJ2-7, with D maybe TRBD1 (5 bases). Trimming cost V 2 bases and J 3 bases, with 8 bases left between them. Germline V gene sequence: CDR1 KGHSH, CDR2 LQKENI. The CDR3 sequence is 13 residues long.

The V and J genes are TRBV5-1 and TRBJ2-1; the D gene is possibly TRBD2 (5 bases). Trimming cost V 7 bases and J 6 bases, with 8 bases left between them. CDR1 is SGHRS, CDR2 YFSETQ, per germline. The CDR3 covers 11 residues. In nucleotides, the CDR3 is TGCGCCAGCCGAGAGGGCAATGAGCAGTTCTTC. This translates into CASREGNEQFF.

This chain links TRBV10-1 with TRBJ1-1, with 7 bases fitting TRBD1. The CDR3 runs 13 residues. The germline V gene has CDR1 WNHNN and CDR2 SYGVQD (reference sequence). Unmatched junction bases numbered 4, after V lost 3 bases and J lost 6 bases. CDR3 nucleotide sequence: TGCGCCAGCAGTGAAGGGGGCAAGGCTGAAGCTTTCTTT. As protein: CASSEGGKAEAFF.

CDR3 amino acids: CASSFNGDFTEAFF. DNA for the CDR3: TGTGCCAGCAGTTTCAACGGAGATTTTACTGAAGCTTTCTTT. The rearrangement uses TRBV27 and TRBJ1-1; no clear D gene. Trimming took off 3 bases at V and 5 bases at J, with 13 bases between the two ends. The CDR3 covers 14 residues. Germline CDR1 and CDR2: MNHEY and SMNVEV (reference sequence).

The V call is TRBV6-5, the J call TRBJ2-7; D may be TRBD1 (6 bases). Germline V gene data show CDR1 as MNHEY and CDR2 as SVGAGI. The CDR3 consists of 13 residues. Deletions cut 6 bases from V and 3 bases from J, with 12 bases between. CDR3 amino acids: CASSFGQHYEQYF. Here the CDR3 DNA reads TGTGCCAGCAGCTTCGGACAGCACTACGAGCAGTACTTC.

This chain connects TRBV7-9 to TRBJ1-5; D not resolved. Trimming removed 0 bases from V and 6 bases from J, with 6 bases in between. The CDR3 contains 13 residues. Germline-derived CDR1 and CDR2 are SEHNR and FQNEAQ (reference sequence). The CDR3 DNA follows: TGTGCCAGCAGCTTAGCGCTGGGTCAGCCCCAGCATTTT. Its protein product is CASSLALGQPQHF.

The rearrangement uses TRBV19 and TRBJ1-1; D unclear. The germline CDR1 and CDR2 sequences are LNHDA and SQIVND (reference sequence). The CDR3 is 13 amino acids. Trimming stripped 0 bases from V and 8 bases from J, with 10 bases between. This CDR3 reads CASSIEGRSEAFF. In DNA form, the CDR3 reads TGTGCCAGTAGTATAGAAGGCCGGTCCGAAGCTTTCTTT. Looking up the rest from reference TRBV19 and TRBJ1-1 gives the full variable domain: DGGITQSPKYLFRKEGQNVTLSCEQNLNHDAMYWYRQDPGQGLRLIYYSQIVNDFQKGDIAEGYSVSREKKESFPLTVTSAQKNPTAFYLCASSIEGRSEAFFGQGTRLTVV.

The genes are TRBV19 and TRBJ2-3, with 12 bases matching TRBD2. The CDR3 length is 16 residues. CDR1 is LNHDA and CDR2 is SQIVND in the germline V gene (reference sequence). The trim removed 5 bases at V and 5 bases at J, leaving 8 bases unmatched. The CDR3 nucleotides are TGTGCCAGTAGTCCGCGACTAGCGGGAGATTTAGATACGCAGTATTTT. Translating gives CASSPRLAGDLDTQYF.

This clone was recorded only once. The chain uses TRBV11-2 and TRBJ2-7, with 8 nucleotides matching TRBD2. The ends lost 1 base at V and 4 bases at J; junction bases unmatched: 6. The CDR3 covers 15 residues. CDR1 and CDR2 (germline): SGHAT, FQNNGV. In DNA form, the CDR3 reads TGTGCCAGCAGCTTAGTGGGGACTAGTGGGTACGAGCAGTACTTC. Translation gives CASSLVGTSGYEQYF.

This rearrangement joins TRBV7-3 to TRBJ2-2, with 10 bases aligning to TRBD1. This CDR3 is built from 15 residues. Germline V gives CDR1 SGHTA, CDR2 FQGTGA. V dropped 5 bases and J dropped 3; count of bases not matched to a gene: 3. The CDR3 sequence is CASSRQGADTGELFF. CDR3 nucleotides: TGTGCCAGCAGCCGACAGGGGGCGGACACCGGGGAGCTGTTTTTT.

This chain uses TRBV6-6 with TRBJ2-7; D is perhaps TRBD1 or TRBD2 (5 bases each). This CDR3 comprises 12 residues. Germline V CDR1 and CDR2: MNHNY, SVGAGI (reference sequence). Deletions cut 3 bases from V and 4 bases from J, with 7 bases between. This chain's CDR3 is CASSYEGYEQYF. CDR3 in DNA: TGTGCCAGCAGTTATGAGGGGTACGAGCAGTACTTC.

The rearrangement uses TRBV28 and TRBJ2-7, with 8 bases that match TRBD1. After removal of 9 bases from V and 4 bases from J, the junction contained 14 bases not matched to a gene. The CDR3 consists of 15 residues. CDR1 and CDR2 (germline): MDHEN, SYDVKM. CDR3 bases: TGTGCCAGTTCTCACCCGGGACAGGACCCTTACGAGCAGTACTTC. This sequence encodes CASSHPGQDPYEQYF.

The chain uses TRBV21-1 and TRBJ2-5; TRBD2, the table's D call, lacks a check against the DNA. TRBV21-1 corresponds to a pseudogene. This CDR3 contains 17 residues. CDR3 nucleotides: TGTGCCAGCAGCAAGTCTTCTAGCGGGAGTATGGGAGAGACCCAGTACTTC. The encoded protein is CASSKSSSGSMGETQYF.

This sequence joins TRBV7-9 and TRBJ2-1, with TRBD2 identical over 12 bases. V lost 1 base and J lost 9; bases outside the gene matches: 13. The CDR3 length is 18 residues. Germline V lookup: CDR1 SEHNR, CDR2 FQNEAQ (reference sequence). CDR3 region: CASSLEGRLAGVNREQFF. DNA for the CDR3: TGTGCCAGCAGCTTAGAAGGGCGACTAGCGGGAGTAAACCGTGAGCAGTTCTTC.

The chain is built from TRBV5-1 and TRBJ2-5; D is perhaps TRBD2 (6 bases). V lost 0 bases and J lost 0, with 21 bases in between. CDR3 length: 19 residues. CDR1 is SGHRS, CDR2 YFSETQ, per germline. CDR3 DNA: TGCGCCAGCAGCTTGGCCGTCGGGGGTCAACATAATTACCAAGAGACCCAGTACTTC. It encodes CASSLAVGGQHNYQETQYF.

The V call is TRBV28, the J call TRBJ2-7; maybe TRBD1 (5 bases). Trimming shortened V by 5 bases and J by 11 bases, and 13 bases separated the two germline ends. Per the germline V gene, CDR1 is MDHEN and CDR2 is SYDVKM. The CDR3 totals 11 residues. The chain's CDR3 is CASSAIEGEYF. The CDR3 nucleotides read TGTGCCAGCAGTGCCATAGAAGGGGAGTACTTC.

CDR3 coding DNA: TGTGCCAGCAGTGCCCTTGGCAGGGCCAGTGCAACTAATGAAAAACTGTTTTTT. Amino acid sequence: CASSALGRASATNEKLFF. This chain connects TRBV6-1 to TRBJ1-4; D possibly corresponds to TRBD1 (5 bases). This CDR3 has 18 amino acids. Between the trimmed V and J ends, which lost 4 bases and 0 bases, there was a span of 18 bases. CDR1 MNHNS and CDR2 SASEGT come from the germline V gene.

CDR3 in DNA: TGCGCCAGCAGCTTCCGGGACAGCTTATACGAGCAGTACTTC. Amino acids: CASSFRDSLYEQYF. The rearrangement joins TRBV5-1 to TRBJ2-7; 7 bases map to TRBD1. The CDR3 runs 14 residues. J gave up 4 bases and V 2 bases, and 6 bases lay outside the gene matches. From germline, CDR1 is SGHRS and CDR2 YFSETQ.

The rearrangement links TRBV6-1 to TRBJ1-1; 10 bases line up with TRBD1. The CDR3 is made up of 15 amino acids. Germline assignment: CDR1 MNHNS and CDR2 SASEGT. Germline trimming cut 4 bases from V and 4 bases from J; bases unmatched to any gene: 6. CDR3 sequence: CASSALGTGVTEAFF. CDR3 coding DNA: TGTGCCAGCAGTGCACTCGGGACAGGGGTCACTGAAGCTTTCTTT.

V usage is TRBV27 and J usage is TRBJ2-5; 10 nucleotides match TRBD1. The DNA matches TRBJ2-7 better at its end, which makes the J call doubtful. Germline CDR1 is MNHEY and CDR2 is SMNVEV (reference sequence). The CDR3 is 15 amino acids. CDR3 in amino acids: CASSLAGTGVYEQYF. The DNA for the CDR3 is TGTGCCAGCAGTTTAGCCGGGACAGGGGTCTACGAGCAGTACTTC.

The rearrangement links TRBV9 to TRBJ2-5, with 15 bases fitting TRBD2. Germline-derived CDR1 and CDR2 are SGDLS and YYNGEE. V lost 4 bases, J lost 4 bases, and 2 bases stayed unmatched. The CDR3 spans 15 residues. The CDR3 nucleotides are TGTGCCAGCAGCACGGGACTAGCGGGAGGAGAGACCCAGTACTTC. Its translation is CASSTGLAGGETQYF.